Listed below are T cell receptor beta chains from one sample, sequenced in a study of blood T cell repertoires in COVID-19. Assay used: immunoSEQ multiplex PCR; TCRdb lists only in-frame clones, some missing. The table has some 180,000 clones, approximately 85% seen once. The sample consisted of PBMCs or T cells enriched from blood (not recorded which). These receptors originate from a man aged 40-49 years who had recovered from COVID-19. Both conserved end residues are trimmed from each CDR3. A D gene is named only where the DNA matches it firmly. Not every row has a clone size; where given, it reads once, few, many or a size class.

d_call cdr3_length v_call clone_size cdr3_aa
TRBD1 13 TRBV12-5 - ASGLVLTGQGEQF
- 12 TRBV28 - ASSLILEISPLH
- 12 TRBV11-2 - ASSFLDSGGKLF
TRBD1 16 TRBV2 - ASTNQGDRGRWGYGYT
TRBD1 10 TRBV11-2 - ASSATGRGYT
TRBD1 11 TRBV12-5 - ASDPTGPQPQH
TRBD2 13 TRBV4-1 - ASSQDAGGPGEQY
- 12 TRBV5-1 - ASSLDVAAERYT
- 13 TRBV3-1/TRBV3-2 once ASSPEGGGGYEQY
- 11 TRBV28 - ASSRGQQETQY
TRBD1 13 TRBV24-1 - ATSGTGQGADEQY
- 10 TRBV12-3/TRBV12-4 - ASSQGKNEQF
- 14 TRBV7-3 - ASSLRPGLNTGELF
- 12 TRBV3-1/TRBV3-2 once ASSQSQGHGELF
TRBD1 9 TRBV20-1 - SAGDRGGYT
TRBD1 12 TRBV30 - AWDRTGAGNTIY
- 12 TRBV7-9 - ASSSLTGANVLT
- 15 TRBV19 - ASSIEGRRSNQETQY
- 9 TRBV6-5 - ASSNRGGYT
- 11 TRBV5-1 few ASSLRDTGELF
- 12 TRBV6-5 once ASSYSGAADTQY
- 14 TRBV2 - ASRDWWQGRIYGYT
- 13 TRBV21-1 once ASSKTVRGNTEAF
- 12 TRBV9 - ASSVGHSSYGYT
- 11 TRBV14 - ASSRNRNTEAF
- 11 TRBV7-3 once ASSLIPLNEQF
- 11 TRBV2 - ASRYRDHQPQH
TRBD1 13 TRBV18 - ASSRDRDNTGELF
- 12 TRBV10-2 - ASSSTDQGYEQY
- 14 TRBV19 - ASSIGGPQNTGELF